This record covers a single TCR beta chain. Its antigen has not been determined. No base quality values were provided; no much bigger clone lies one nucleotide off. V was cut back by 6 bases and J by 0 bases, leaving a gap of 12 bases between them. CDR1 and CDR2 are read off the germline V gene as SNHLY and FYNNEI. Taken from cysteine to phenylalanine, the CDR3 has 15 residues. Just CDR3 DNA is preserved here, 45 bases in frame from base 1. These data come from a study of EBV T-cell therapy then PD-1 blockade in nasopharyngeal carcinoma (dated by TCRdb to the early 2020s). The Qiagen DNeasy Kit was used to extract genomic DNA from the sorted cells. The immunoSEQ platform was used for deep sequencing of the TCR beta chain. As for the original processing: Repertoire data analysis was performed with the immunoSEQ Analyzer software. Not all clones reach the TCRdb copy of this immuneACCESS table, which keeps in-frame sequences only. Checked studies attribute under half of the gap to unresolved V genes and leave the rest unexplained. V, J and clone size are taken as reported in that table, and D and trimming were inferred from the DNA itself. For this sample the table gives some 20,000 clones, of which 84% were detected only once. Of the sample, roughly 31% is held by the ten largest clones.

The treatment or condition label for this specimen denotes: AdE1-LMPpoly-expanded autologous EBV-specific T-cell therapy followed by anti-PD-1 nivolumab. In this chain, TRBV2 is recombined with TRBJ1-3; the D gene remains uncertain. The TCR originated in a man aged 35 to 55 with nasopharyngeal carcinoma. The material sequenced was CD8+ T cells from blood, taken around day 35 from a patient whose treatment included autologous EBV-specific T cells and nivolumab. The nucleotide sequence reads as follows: TGTGCCAGCAGCTCCCAGGCCGGCTCTGGAAACACCATATATTTT. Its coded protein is CASSSQAGSGNTIYF.